The 27 T cell receptor beta chains given below trace back to one sample, sequenced in a study of cytomegalovirus exposure and HLA in healthy donors. The PCR contained 60 Vbeta and 13 Jbeta primers. Method: immunoSEQ multiplex PCR; TCRdb's copy keeps in-frame clones and lacks some. This table holds some 170,000 clones, approximately 90% found once. Sequencing was performed on PBMCs. The receptors stem from a woman aged 25 to 45 in good health and CMV-seronegative.

This chain uses TRBV6-1 with TRBJ2-4; D gene ambiguous. The V end was cut by 2 bases, the J end by 2 bases, with 7 bases between. Germline CDR1 and CDR2: MNHNS and SASEGT. This CDR3 region has 14 residues. In DNA form, the CDR3 reads TGTGCCAGCAGTGAAAGAGGTACCAAAAACATTCAGTACTTC. Amino acid sequence: CASSERGTKNIQYF.

The chain recombines TRBV7-9 with TRBJ1-2, with D possibly matching TRBD1 (5 bases). Per germline, CDR1 SEHNR and CDR2 FQNEAQ (reference sequence). V was clipped by 4 bases and J by 5 bases, with 14 bases between them. The CDR3 runs to 14 residues. The CDR3 here is CASSSGQIPYGYTF. Written as DNA, the CDR3 is TGTGCCAGCAGCTCAGGGCAGATACCATATGGCTACACCTTC.

V and J are TRBV19 and TRBJ1-5; 8 bases match TRBD1. V lost 5 bases and J lost 0; bases outside the gene matches: 12. In germline, CDR1 is LNHDA, CDR2 SQIVND (reference sequence). The CDR3 runs to 18 residues. The CDR3 DNA reads TGTGCCAGTAGTGAACATTGGACAGGGACCCATAGCAATCAGCCCCAGCATTTT. Protein: CASSEHWTGTHSNQPQHF. Supplemented by reference TRBV19 and TRBJ1-5, the full variable domain reads DGGITQSPKYLFRKEGQNVTLSCEQNLNHDAMYWYRQDPGQGLRLIYYSQIVNDFQKGDIAEGYSVSREKKESFPLTVTSAQKNPTAFYLCASSEHWTGTHSNQPQHFGDGTRLSIL.

V is TRBV9 and J is TRBJ2-1; no clear D. V lost 3 bases to trimming and J lost 1 base, with 14 bases between them. Germline assignment: CDR1 SGDLS and CDR2 YYNGEE. The CDR3 has 16 amino acids. The CDR3 nucleotides are TGTGCCAGCAGCGCCACCTTAGCTAGGTCCTACAATGAGCAGTTCTTC. Amino acids: CASSATLARSYNEQFF. The entire variable domain, with the rest obtained from reference TRBV9 and TRBJ2-1, is as follows: DSGVTQTPKHLITATGQRVTLRCSPRSGDLSVYWYQQSLDQGLQFLIQYYNGEERAKGNILERFSAQQFPDLHSELNLSSLELGDSALYFCASSATLARSYNEQFFGPGTRLTVL.

The rearrangement uses TRBV7-3 and TRBJ2-3; D not resolved. The CDR3 consists of 14 residues. Looked up from germline, CDR1 is SGHTA and CDR2 is FQGTGA. V was trimmed by 2 bases and J by 1 base, leaving 7 bases between them. CDR3 sequence: CASSLQVGTDTQYF. DNA for the CDR3: TGTGCCAGCAGCTTACAGGTGGGCACAGATACGCAGTATTTT.

The CDR3 DNA sequence: TGTGCCACCGGGACAGACCAAAGCAATCAGCCCCAGCATTTT. It translates to CATGTDQSNQPQHF. The rearrangement links TRBV10-3 to TRBJ1-5; the match to TRBD1 covers 7 bases. The CDR3 consists of 14 residues. Germline V gene sequence: CDR1 ENHRY, CDR2 SYGVKD. Trimming at V came to 10 bases and at J to 1 base, leaving 7 bases not matched to a gene.

This clone was seen a few times. The J gene is TRBJ1-5, the V gene TRBV30; no clear D gene. The V end was cut by 3 bases, the J end by 1 base, with 10 bases between. Germline CDR1 reads GTSNPN; CDR2 reads SVGIG (reference sequence). This CDR3 is 14 amino acids long. The CDR3 loop reads CAWSPLLSNQPQHF. As DNA, the CDR3 is TGTGCCTGGAGCCCACTGTTGAGCAATCAGCCCCAGCATTTT.

The CDR3 protein is CASSLGLAGAGEQYF. DNA of the CDR3: TGTGCCAGCAGCTTGGGACTAGCGGGGGCGGGCGAGCAGTACTTC. The chain uses TRBV7-9 and TRBJ2-7, with TRBD2 identical over 14 bases. The CDR3 runs 15 residues. Germline V gene data show CDR1 as SEHNR and CDR2 as FQNEAQ (reference sequence). The ends lost 3 bases at V and 6 bases at J; junction bases unmatched: 4.

The chain couples TRBV19 to TRBJ2-7, with D possibly TRBD2 on 6 matching bases. The germline gives CDR1 LNHDA, CDR2 SQIVND (reference sequence). The CDR3 is 15 residues long. Trimming removed 6 bases from V and 6 bases from J, with 21 bases in between. CDR3 sequence (DNA): TGTGCCAGTAGCCCGGAGGAGGGATCGTCTCGCGAGCAGTACTTC. Its protein product is CASSPEEGSSREQYF.

This chain connects TRBV5-1 to TRBJ1-1; 7 nucleotides align to TRBD1. Trimming at V came to 4 bases and at J to 0 bases, leaving 3 bases not matched to a gene. CDR1 is SGHRS and CDR2 is YFSETQ in the germline V gene. This CDR3 contains 14 residues. CDR3 bases: TGCGCCAGCAGCGGGGGGACAGTGAACACTGAAGCTTTCTTT. Amino acid sequence: CASSGGTVNTEAFF.

The chain couples TRBV27 to TRBJ2-7; TRBD1 aligns across 9 bases. CDR3 length: 13 residues. From germline, CDR1 is MNHEY and CDR2 SMNVEV (reference sequence). J gave up 6 bases and V 3 bases, and 3 bases lay outside the gene matches. The CDR3 nucleotides are TGTGCCAGCAGTTTGGACAGGGGCTTCGAGCAGTACTTC. This sequence encodes CASSLDRGFEQYF.

The chain carries TRBV19 and TRBJ2-3; possible D gene TRBD1, 5 bases. V lost 3 bases, J lost 4 bases, and 11 bases lay in between. Germline V gene data show CDR1 as LNHDA and CDR2 as SQIVND (reference sequence). The CDR3 is 14 residues long. CDR3 in DNA: TGTGCCAGTAGTATGTCCATCAGGGCAGATACGCAGTATTTT. As protein: CASSMSIRADTQYF.

The chain joins TRBV2 to TRBJ2-7, with D perhaps TRBD2 (6 bases). Looked up from germline, CDR1 is SNHLY and CDR2 is FYNNEI. The CDR3 totals 15 residues. V was trimmed by 7 bases and J by 6 bases, leaving 22 bases between them. The CDR3, as DNA: TGTGCCAGCACCCTAGTGGTGGCGGGGCCGTCCGAGCAGTACTTC. It encodes CASTLVVAGPSEQYF. Full variable domain (missing parts from reference TRBV2 and TRBJ2-7): EPEVTQTPSHQVTQMGQEVILRCVPISNHLYFYWYRQILGQKVEFLVSFYNNEISEKSEIFDDQFSVERPDGSNFTLKIRSTKLEDSAMYFCASTLVVAGPSEQYFGPGTRLTVT.

This rearrangement joins TRBV5-1 to TRBJ2-7; weak D call: TRBD2 (5 bases). Germline CDR1 and CDR2: SGHRS and YFSETQ. Trimming stripped 5 bases from V and 0 bases from J, with 12 bases between. This CDR3 has 14 residues. CDR3 in DNA: TGCGCCAGCAGAAAGGAGGTTAGCTCCTACGAGCAGTACTTC. The encoded protein is CASRKEVSSYEQYF.

This rearrangement joins TRBV9 to TRBJ1-1, with D maybe TRBD1 (5 bases). Germline V gives CDR1 SGDLS, CDR2 YYNGEE. The CDR3 contains 15 residues. The V gene lost 3 bases and the J gene lost 5 bases, with 17 bases spanning the gap. CDR3 region: CASSAAVGGGTEAFF. CDR3 coding DNA: TGTGCCAGCAGCGCCGCAGTTGGGGGGGGAACTGAAGCTTTCTTT.

CDR3 protein: CASSHTSGDSTGELFF. The CDR3 nucleotides read TGTGCCAGCAGCCACACTAGCGGGGACAGCACCGGGGAGCTGTTTTTT. The V and J genes are TRBV9 and TRBJ2-2; 10 bases are a match to TRBD2. V lost 4 bases and J lost 4; bases outside the gene matches: 7. The CDR3 has 16 amino acids. The V gene's germline CDR1 is SGDLS and CDR2 YYNGEE.

The chain's CDR3 is CASSQDLRSTDTQYF. The CDR3 DNA sequence: TGCGCCAGCAGCCAAGACCTAAGAAGCACAGATACGCAGTATTTT. The chain combines TRBV4-3 with TRBJ2-3; D uncertain. Per germline, CDR1 LGHNA and CDR2 YSLEER. The V end was cut by 0 bases, the J end by 0 bases, with 7 bases between. The CDR3 is made up of 15 amino acids.

Remarks on this clone: Different DNA sequences within this sample yield the same CDR3. The chain joins TRBV20-1 to TRBJ1-2; no clear D. The germline V gene encodes CDR1 DFQATT and CDR2 SNEGSKA (reference sequence). The CDR3 spans 11 residues. Trimming cost V 3 bases and J 7 bases, with 9 bases left between them. The chain's CDR3 is CSASLGGGYTF. CDR3 nucleotide sequence: TGCAGTGCTAGCCTAGGCGGTGGCTACACCTTC.

CDR3 in amino acids: CAISQGTTKETQYF. The CDR3 nucleotides are TGTGCCATCAGTCAGGGGACTACCAAAGAGACCCAGTACTTC. V and J are TRBV10-3 and TRBJ2-5; maybe TRBD2 (7 bases). Germline V gene lookup returns CDR1 ENHRY and CDR2 SYGVKD. CDR3 length equals 14 residues. The germline V and J ends were trimmed by 5 bases and 3 bases, with 13 bases remaining between them.

The V gene is TRBV10-3, the J gene TRBJ2-3; 9 bases align to TRBD2. Trimming took 4 bases from V and 2 from J; bases not matched to a gene: 7. The CDR3 has 16 amino acids. Germline CDR1 ENHRY, CDR2 SYGVKD. CDR3 coding DNA: TGTGCCATCAGTGCCAAACAGCGGGGGGACACAGATACGCAGTATTTT. Protein product: CAISAKQRGDTDTQYF.

The V and J genes are TRBV6-5 and TRBJ2-1; 12 bases agree with TRBD2. The ends lost 6 bases at V and 7 bases at J; junction bases unmatched: 7. The CDR3 covers 15 residues. From germline, CDR1 is MNHEY and CDR2 SVGAGI. Here the CDR3 DNA reads TGTGCCAGCAGGGGTTCTAGCGGGAGGGCAAATGAGCAGTTCTTC. Its translation is CASRGSSGRANEQFF.

The rearrangement links TRBV29-1 to TRBJ1-2; D unclear. The germline V and J ends were trimmed by 3 bases and 0 bases, with 17 bases remaining between them. Germline CDR1 reads SQVTM; CDR2 reads ANQGSEA. The CDR3 runs to 16 residues. CDR3 coding DNA: TGCAGCGTTGACCCGGGAAAGGGTAGAGCTAACTATGGCTACACCTTC. It codes for CSVDPGKGRANYGYTF.

The chain combines TRBV5-1 with TRBJ2-7; 9 nucleotides line up with TRBD1. V dropped 1 base and J dropped 5; count of bases not matched to a gene: 4. The germline V gene has CDR1 SGHRS and CDR2 YFSETQ. The CDR3 consists of 14 residues. CDR3 in DNA: TGCGCCAGCAGCTTGAACAGGGGGCGCGACGAGCAGTACTTC. This translates into CASSLNRGRDEQYF.

This chain connects TRBV7-9 to TRBJ2-1; 9 bases fit TRBD1. The ends lost 5 bases at V and 8 bases at J; junction bases unmatched: 7. CDR1 and CDR2 (germline): SEHNR, FQNEAQ (reference sequence). The CDR3 has 14 residues. CDR3 nucleotides: TGTGCCAGCAGCAAGGGACAGGGTTTCGATGAGCAGTTCTTC. This gives the protein CASSKGQGFDEQFF.

The chain links TRBV19 to TRBJ2-2; D is unresolved. This CDR3 region has 13 residues. V lost 10 bases and J 1 base, leaving 10 bases between the germline ends. Germline V CDR1 and CDR2: LNHDA, SQIVND (reference sequence). The CDR3 here is CATKRVNTGELFF. DNA for the CDR3: TGTGCCACTAAACGGGTGAACACCGGGGAGCTGTTTTTT.

The chain links TRBV6-8 to TRBJ2-7, with 7 positions matching TRBD2. In germline, CDR1 is MNHGY, CDR2 SAAAGT. CDR3 length equals 15 residues. The V gene end was trimmed by 1 base and the J gene end by 0 bases; junction bases not matched to a gene: 3. The CDR3 nucleotides are TGTGCCAGCAGTTACTGGAGGGAGGGCTCCTACGAGCAGTACTTC. Amino acid sequence: CASSYWREGSYEQYF.

This clone has only one observation. The J gene is TRBJ2-7, the V gene TRBV7-6; a weak D match, TRBD2 (5 bases). The CDR3 runs 14 residues. V shed 5 bases and J shed 1 base, with 12 bases lying between them. Germline CDR1 is SGHVS and CDR2 is FNYEAQ. CDR3: CASSTRTGSYEQYF. The CDR3 DNA is TGTGCCAGCAGCACACGGACGGGGTCCTACGAGCAGTACTTC.